The clone carrying this TCR beta chain was counted only a few times. Its antigen is not known. The PCR used 60 Vbeta and 13 Jbeta primers. This table comes from immunoSEQ multiplex PCR, and its TCRdb copy is limited to in-frame clones, with some not included. The data show around 64,000 clones, around 76% seen once. This record belongs to a study of cytomegalovirus exposure and HLA in healthy donors. Overall study findings and caveats: Later on, a genetic analysis was performed. It linked a missense variant in DCLRE1C with V- and J-gene trimming of TCR beta. With DRB1 most and HLA-C fewest, TCR association rates differed between HLA loci in a later analysis. Across all donors, roughly uniform sequencing depth was an assumption of the presence/absence analyses. In a later analysis, a genetic analysis reported fewer productive-TCR N-insertions in an Asian-associated ancestry cluster than the cohort average.

This TCR was recovered from a woman aged 25 to 39 in good health and CMV-seropositive. The specimen sequenced was PBMCs.

CDR3 bases: TGCGCCAGCAGCCAAGTCCAGGCAGGAAGAAACTACGAGCAGTACTTC. Protein: CASSQVQAGRNYEQYF. The V gene is TRBV4-1, the J gene TRBJ2-7; D is uncertain. The V gene's germline CDR1 is MGHRA and CDR2 YSYEKL. This CDR3 has 16 residues. Trimming removed 1 base from V and 3 bases from J, with 16 bases in between.